The subject of this entry is one TCR beta chain. The data originate from a study of blood T cell repertoires in COVID-19. Clones were read by immunoSEQ multiplex PCR, and TCRdb kept only the in-frame ones, dropping some. The sample includes roughly 220,000 clones, approximately 84% of them seen just once. V was clipped by 7 bases and J by 2 bases, with 15 bases between them. The CDR3 sequence is 14 residues long. Germline-derived CDR1 and CDR2 are MDHEN and SYDVKM. The source material was peripheral blood. This chain uses TRBV28 with TRBJ2-7, with D tentatively TRBD2 (6 bases). The origin of this receptor is a woman aged 25-40 years who had recovered from COVID-19. Here the CDR3 DNA reads TGTGCCAGCACCCCCGGGCGGGATCCCTACGAGCAGTACTTC. This sequence encodes CASTPGRDPYEQYF.